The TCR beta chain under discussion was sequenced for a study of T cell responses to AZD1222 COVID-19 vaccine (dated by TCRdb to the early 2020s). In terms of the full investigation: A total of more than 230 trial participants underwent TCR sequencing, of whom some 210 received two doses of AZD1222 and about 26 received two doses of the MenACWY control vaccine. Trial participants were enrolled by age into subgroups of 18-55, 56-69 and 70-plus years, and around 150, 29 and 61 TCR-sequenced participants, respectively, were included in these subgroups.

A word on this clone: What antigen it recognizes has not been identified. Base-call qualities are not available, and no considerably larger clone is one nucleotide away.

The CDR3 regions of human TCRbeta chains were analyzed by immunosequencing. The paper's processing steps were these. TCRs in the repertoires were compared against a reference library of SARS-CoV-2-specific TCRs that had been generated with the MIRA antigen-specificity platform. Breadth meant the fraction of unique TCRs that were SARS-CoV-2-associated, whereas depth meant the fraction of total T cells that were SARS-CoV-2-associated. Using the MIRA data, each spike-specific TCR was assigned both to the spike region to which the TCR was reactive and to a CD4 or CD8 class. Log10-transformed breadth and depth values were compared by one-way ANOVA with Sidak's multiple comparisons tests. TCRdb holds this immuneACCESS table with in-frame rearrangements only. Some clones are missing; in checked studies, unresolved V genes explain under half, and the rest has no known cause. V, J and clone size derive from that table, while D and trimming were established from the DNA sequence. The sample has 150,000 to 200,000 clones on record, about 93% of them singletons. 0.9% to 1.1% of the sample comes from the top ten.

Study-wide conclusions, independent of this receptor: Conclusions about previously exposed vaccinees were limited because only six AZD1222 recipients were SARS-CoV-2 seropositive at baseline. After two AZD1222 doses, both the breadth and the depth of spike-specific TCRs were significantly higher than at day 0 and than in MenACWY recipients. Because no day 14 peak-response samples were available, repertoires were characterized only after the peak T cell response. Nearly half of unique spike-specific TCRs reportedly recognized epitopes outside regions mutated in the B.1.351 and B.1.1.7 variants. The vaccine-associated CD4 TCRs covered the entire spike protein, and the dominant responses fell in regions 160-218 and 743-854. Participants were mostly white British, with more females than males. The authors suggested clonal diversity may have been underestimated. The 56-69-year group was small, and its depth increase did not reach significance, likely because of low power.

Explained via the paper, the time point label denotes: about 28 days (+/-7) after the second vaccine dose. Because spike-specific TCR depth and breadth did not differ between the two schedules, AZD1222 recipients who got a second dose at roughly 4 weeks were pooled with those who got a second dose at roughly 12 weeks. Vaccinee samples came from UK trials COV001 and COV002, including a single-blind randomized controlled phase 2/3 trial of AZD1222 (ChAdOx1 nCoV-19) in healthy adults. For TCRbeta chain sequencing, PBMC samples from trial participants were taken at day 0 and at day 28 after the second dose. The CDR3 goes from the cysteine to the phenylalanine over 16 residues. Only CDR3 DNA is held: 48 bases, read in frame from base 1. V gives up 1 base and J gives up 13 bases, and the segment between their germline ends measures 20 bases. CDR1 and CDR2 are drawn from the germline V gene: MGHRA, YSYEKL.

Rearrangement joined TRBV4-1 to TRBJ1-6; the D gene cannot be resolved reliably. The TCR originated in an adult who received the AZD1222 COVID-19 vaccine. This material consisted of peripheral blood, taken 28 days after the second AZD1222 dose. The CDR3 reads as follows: CASSQARMGTSGPLHF. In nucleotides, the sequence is TGCGCCAGCAGCCAAGCTAGAATGGGTACAAGTGGTCCCCTCCACTTT.